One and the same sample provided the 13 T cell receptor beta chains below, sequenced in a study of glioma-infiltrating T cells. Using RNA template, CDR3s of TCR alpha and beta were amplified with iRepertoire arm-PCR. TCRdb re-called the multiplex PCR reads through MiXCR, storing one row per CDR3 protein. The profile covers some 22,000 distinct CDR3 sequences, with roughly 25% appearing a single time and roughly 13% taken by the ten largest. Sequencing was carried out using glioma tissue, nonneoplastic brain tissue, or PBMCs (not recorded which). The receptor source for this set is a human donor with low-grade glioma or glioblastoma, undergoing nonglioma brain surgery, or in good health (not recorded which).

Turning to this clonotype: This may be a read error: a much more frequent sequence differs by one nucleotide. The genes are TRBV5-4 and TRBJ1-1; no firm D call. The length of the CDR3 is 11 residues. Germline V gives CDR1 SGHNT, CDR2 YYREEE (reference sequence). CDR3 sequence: CAISLGTEAFF. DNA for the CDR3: TGTGCCATCAGCTTGGGCACTGAAGCTTTCTTT.

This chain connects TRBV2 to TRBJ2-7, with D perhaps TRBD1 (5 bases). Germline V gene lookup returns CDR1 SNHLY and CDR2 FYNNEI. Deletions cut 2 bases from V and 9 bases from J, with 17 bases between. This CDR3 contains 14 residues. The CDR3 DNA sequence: TGTGCCAGCAGTGAAAGGGTCCAGGGAAGAGGGCAGTACTTC. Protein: CASSERVQGRGQYF. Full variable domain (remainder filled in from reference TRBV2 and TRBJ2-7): EPEVTQTPSHQVTQMGQEVILRCVPISNHLYFYWYRQILGQKVEFLVSFYNNEISEKSEIFDDQFSVERPDGSNFTLKIRSTKLEDSAMYFCASSERVQGRGQYFGPGTRLTVT.

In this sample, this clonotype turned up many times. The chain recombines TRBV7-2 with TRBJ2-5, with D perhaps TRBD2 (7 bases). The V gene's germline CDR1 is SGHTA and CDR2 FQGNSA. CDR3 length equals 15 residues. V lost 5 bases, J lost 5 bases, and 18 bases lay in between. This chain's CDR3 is CASSTGGGGQETQYF. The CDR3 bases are TGTGCCAGCAGCACTGGTGGGGGGGGGCAGGAGACCCAGTACTTC.

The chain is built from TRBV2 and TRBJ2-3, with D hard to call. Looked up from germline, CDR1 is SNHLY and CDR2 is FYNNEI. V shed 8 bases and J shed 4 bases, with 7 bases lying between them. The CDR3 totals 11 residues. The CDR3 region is CASARSDTQYF. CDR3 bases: TGTGCCAGCGCCAGGTCAGATACGCAGTATTTT.

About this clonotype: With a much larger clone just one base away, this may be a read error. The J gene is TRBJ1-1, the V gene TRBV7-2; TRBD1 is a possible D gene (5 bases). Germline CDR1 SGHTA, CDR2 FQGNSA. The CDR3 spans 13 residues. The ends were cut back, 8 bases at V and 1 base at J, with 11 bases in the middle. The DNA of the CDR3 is TGTGCCAGCGTCAGGGTCAGGAACACTGAAGCTTTCTTT. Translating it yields CASVRVRNTEAFF.

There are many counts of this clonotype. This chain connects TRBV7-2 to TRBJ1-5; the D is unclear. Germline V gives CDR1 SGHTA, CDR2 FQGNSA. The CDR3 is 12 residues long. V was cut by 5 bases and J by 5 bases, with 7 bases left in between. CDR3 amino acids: CASSDGHQPQHF. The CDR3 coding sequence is TGTGCCAGCAGCGATGGGCATCAGCCCCAGCATTTT.

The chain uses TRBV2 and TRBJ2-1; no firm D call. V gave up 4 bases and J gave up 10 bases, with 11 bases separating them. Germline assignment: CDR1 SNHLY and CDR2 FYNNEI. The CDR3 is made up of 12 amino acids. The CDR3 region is CASSGQVGEQFF. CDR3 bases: TGTGCCAGCAGTGGGCAGGTGGGGGAGCAGTTCTTC. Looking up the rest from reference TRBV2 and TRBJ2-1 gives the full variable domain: EPEVTQTPSHQVTQMGQEVILRCVPISNHLYFYWYRQILGQKVEFLVSFYNNEISEKSEIFDDQFSVERPDGSNFTLKIRSTKLEDSAMYFCASSGQVGEQFFGPGTRLTVL.

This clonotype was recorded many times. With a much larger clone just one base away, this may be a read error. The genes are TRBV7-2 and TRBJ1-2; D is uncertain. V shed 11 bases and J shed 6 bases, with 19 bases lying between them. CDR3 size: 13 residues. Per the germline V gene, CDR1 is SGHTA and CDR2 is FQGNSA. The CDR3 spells CARTSPGVDGYTF. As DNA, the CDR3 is TGTGCCCGCACCTCCCCGGGTGTCGATGGCTACACCTTC.

Here the CDR3 reads CASSPRGNGKTQYF. The CDR3 DNA reads as TGTGCCAGCAGTCCACGAGGGAACGGGAAGACCCAGTACTTC. V gene TRBV3-1 combines with J gene TRBJ2-5; D perhaps matches TRBD2 (5 bases). This CDR3 has 14 residues. Trimming shortened V by 6 bases and J by 6 bases, and 17 bases separated the two germline ends. The germline V gene has CDR1 LGHDT and CDR2 YNNKEL (reference sequence).

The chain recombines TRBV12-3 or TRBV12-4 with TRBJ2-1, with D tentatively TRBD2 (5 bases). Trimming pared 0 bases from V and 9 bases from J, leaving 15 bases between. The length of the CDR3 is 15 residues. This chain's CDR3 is CASSLAGGRNSEQFF. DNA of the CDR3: TGTGCCAGCAGTTTAGCGGGCGGGCGGAACAGTGAGCAGTTCTTC.

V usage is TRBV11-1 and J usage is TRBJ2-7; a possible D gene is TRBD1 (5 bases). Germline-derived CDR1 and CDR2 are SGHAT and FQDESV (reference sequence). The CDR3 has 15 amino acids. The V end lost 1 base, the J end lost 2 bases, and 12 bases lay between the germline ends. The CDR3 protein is CASSLGQGFTYEQYF. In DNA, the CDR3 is TGTGCCAGCAGCTTAGGCCAGGGCTTTACCTACGAGCAGTACTTC.

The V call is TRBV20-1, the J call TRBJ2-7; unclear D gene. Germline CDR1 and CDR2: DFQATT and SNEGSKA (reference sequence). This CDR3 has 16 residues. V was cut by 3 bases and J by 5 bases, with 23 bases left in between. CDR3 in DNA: TGCAGTGCTAGCCTCACCGGGCCCTCCTTTAGGGACGAGCAGTACTTC. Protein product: CSASLTGPSFRDEQYF.

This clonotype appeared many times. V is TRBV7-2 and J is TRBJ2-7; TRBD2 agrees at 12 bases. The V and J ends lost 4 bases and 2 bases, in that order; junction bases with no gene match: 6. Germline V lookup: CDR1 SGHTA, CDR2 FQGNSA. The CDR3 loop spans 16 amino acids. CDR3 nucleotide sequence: TGTGCCAGCAGCTCCGGACTAGCGGGGCAAACCTACGAGCAGTACTTC. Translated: CASSSGLAGQTYEQYF. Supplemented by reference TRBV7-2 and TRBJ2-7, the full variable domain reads GAGVSQSPSNKVTEKGKDVELRCDPISGHTALYWYRQSLGQGLEFLIYFQGNSAPDKSGLPSDRFSAERTGGSVSTLTIQRTQQEDSAVYLCASSSGLAGQTYEQYFGPGTRLTVT.